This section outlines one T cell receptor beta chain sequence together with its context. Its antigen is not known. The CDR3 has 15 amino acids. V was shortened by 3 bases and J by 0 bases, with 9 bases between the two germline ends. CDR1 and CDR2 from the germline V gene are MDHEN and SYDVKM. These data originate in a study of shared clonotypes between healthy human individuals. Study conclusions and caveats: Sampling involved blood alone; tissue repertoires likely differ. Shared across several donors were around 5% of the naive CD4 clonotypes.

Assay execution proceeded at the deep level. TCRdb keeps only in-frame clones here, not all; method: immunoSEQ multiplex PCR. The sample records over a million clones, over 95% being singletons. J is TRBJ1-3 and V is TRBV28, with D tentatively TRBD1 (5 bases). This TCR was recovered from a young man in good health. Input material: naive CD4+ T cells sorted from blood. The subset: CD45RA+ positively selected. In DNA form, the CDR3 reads TGTGCCAGCAGTTTCCATCAGGGCTCTGGAAACACCATATATTTT. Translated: CASSFHQGSGNTIYF. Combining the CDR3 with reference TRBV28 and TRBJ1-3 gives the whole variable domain DVKVTQSSRYLVKRTGEKVFLECVQDMDHENMFWYRQDPGLGLRLIYFSYDVKMKEKGDIPEGYSVSREKKERFSLILESASTNQTSMYLCASSFHQGSGNTIYFGEGSWLTVV.